A few counts support the clone carrying this TCR beta chain. Its target is not known. The sample is drawn from a study of CD8+CD57+ T cells in acquired aplastic anemia. CDR3 and TCR beta VDJ profiling relied on genomic DNA as the template. TCRdb reanalysed the reads using MiXCR and keeps one entry per CDR3 protein. This sample has tens of thousands of distinct CDR3 sequences, with approximately 51% found just once. General observations from the study: Patients and controls were found to share twenty-nine CD8+ CDR3 sequences.

Trimming took 0 bases from V and 5 from J; bases not matched to a gene: 10. This CDR3 spans 18 amino acids. Germline V CDR1 and CDR2: LNHNV, YYDKDF (reference sequence). The source is a human donor in good health, serving as a control. The V and J genes are TRBV15 and TRBJ1-5; 10 bases align to TRBD1. The sequencing sample was made of sorted CD4+, CD8+, or CD8+CD57+ T cells (not recorded which) from PBMCs. CDR3 sequence: CATSRDWPIGTGDQPQHF. In DNA, the CDR3 is TGTGCCACCAGCAGAGATTGGCCTATAGGGACAGGGGATCAGCCCCAGCATTTT.